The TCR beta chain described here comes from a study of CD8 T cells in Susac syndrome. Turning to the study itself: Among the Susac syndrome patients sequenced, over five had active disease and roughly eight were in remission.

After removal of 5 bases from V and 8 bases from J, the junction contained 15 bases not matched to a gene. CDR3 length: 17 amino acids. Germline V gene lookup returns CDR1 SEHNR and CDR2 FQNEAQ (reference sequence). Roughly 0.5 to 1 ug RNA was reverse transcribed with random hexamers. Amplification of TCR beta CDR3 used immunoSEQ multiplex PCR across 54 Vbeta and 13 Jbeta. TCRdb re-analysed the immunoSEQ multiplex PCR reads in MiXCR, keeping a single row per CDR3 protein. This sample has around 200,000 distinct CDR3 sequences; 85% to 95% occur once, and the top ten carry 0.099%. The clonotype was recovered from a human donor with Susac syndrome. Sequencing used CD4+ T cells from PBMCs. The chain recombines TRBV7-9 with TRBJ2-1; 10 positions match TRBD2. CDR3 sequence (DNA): TGTGCCAGCAGCCGAGCGGGAGGGCCCTTCTTCTCCCATGAGCAGTTCTTC. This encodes CASSRAGGPFFSHEQFF.